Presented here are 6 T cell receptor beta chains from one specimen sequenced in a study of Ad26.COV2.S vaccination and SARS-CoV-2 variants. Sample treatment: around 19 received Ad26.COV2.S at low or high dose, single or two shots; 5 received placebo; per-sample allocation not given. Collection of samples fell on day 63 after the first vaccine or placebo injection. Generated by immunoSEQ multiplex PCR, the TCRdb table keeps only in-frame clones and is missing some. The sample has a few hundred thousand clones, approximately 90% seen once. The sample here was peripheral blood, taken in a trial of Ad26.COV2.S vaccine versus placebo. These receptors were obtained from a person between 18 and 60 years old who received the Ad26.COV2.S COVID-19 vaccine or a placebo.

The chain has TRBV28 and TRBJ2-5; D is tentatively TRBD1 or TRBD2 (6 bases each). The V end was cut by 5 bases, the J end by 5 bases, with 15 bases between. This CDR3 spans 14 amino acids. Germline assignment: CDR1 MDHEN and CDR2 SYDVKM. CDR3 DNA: TGTGCCAGCAGTGATCCAGGGGAGGTGGAGACCCAGTACTTC. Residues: CASSDPGEVETQYF.

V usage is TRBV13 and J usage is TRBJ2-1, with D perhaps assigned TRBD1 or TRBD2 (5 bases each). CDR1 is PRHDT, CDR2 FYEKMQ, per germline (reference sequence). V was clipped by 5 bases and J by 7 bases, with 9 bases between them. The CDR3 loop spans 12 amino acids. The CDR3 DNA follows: TGTGCCAGCAGCCTTGAGGGGAATGAGCAGTTCTTC. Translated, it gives CASSLEGNEQFF. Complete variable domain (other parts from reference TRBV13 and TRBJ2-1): AAGVIQSPRHLIKEKRETATLKCYPIPRHDTVYWYQQGPGQDPQFLISFYEKMQSDKGSIPDRFSAQQFSDYHSELNMSSLELGDSALYFCASSLEGNEQFFGPGTRLTVL.

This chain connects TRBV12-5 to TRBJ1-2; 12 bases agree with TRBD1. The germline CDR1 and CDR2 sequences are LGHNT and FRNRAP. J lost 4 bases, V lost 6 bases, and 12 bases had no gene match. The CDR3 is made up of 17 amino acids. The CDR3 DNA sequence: TGTGCTAGTGGGCCCCGGGACAGGGGGCGAGGAGGCTATGGCTACACCTTC. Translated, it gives CASGPRDRGRGGYGYTF.

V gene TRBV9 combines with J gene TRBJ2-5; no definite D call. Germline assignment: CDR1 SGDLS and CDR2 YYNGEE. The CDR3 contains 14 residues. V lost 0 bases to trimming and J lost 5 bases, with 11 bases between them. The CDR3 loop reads CASSVEGSRETQYF. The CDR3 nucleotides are TGTGCCAGCAGCGTAGAGGGTTCACGGGAGACCCAGTACTTC.

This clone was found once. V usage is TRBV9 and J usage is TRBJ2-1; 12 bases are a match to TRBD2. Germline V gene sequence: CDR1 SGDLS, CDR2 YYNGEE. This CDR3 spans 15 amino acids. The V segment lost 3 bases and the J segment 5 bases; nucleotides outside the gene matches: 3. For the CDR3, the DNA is TGTGCCAGCAGCGGGGGGACTAGCGGGCACAATGAGCAGTTCTTC. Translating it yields CASSGGTSGHNEQFF.

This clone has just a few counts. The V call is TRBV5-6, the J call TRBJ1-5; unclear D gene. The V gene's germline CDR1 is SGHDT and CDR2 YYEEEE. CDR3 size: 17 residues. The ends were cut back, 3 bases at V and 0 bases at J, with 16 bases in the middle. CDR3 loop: CASSSLGRLPSNQPQHF. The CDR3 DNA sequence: TGTGCCAGCAGCTCCTTGGGCAGACTACCTAGCAATCAGCCCCAGCATTTT. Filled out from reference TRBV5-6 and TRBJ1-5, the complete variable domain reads DAGVTQSPTHLIKTRGQQVTLRCSPKSGHDTVSWYQQALGQGPQFIFQYYEEEERQRGNFPDRFSGHQFPNYSSELNVNALLLGDSALYLCASSSLGRLPSNQPQHFGDGTRLSIL.